The text below deals with one TCR beta chain. These data belong to a study of blood T cell repertoires in COVID-19. Study overall: COVID-19 samples from acute and convalescent phases originated in the United States, Italy and Spain. PBMCs, B-cell-depleted T cells, or T cells provided the cDNA or gDNA that made up the material.

The germline V gene has CDR1 KGHSH and CDR2 LQKENI. The CDR3 spans 14 residues. With 3 bases removed from V and 7 bases from J, the gap between germline ends came to 13 bases. In the original analysis: Reference gene primer amplification yielded estimated nucleated cell counts. Repertoires were generated with immunoSEQ multiplex PCR, while TCRdb's copy carries only in-frame clones and drops some. V and J calls and clone size are as listed in that table; D and trimming were resolved from the DNA. Among just under 95,000 clones listed, around 81% were seen once. This TCR came from a man over 45 who had recovered from COVID-19. The gene calls are TRBV18 and TRBJ2-1; D is possibly TRBD1 (6 bases). Material: peripheral blood. DNA of the CDR3: TGTGCCAGCTCACCTCTAACAGGGACGAATGAGCAGTTCTTC. Translated, it gives CASSPLTGTNEQFF.